This TCR beta chain was profiled in a study of shared clonotypes between healthy human individuals. Study-level information: Per donor, CD8 memory used one plate, CD8 naive used two, CD4 memory used three and CD4 naive used three.

For sorted subsets, approximately 0.2 ug DNA per replicate equaled about 31,000 T cell genomes. Original data processing: For the immunoSEQ data, sequences were junction-only without quality scores, so filtering differed. Measured with immunoSEQ multiplex PCR; TCRdb has only the in-frame clones, and not every one. For V, J and clone size, that table is used; D and trimming come from the DNA. Among under 2.5 million clones listed, roughly 90% were seen once. Donors were healthy HIV-negative adults without recently reported acute infections or vaccinations. With V trimmed by 3 bases and J by 2 bases, 4 bases remained unmatched. The CDR3 runs 15 residues. CDR1 is MRHNA and CDR2 is SNTAGT in the germline V gene.

This TCR came from a young man in good health. Some clones in this sample may be carry-over from other donors' samples. The sample comprised naive CD4+ T cells from PBMCs. Documented subset: CD45RA+ positively selected. The rearrangement joins TRBV6-4 to TRBJ2-3; TRBD2 agrees at 8 bases. The CDR3 DNA reads as TGTGCCAGCAGTGAGGTGACTAGCGACACAGATACGCAGTATTTT. This sequence encodes CASSEVTSDTDTQYF.